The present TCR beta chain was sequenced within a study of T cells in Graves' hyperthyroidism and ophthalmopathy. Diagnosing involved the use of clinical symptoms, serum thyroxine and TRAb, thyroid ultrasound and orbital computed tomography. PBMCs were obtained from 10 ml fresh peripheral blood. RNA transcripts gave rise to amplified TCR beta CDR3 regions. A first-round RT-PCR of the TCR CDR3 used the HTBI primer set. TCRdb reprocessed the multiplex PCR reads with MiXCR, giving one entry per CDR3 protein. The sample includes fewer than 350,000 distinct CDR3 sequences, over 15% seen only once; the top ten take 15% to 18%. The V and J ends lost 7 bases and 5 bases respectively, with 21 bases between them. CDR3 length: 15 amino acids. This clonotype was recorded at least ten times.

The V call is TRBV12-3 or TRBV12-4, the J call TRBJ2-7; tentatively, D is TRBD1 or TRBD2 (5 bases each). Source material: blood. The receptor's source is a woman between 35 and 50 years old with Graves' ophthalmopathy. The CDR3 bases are TGTGCCAGCAAGAGTTCATGGGGGTCTCCCGACGAGCAGTACTTC. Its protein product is CASKSSWGSPDEQYF.